This T cell receptor (beta chain) was captured by sequencing in a study of beta chain features in type 1 diabetes. Overall study findings and caveats: At VDJ recombination sites, type 1 diabetes patients had fewer insertions and more deleted nucleotides. Patients' naive, central memory and regulatory TCRB repertoires appeared more alike than those of healthy donors. Type 1 diabetes patients showed a moderate but significant shortening of TCRB CDR3s in all four CD4+ subsets.

Concerning this clone itself: Antigen unknown.

CDR3 length equals 14 residues. Per germline, CDR1 SGHAT and CDR2 FQDESV (reference sequence). The ends lost 6 bases at V and 6 bases at J; junction bases unmatched: 5. Expressed TCRB transcripts were sequenced, since all the RNA that had been isolated was reverse transcribed. The average output of naive, central memory and regulatory T cell samples was several million reads. Clones were sequenced by immunoSEQ multiplex PCR, and TCRdb holds only the in-frame ones, with some missing. In the table there are roughly 160,000 clones, over 6% of which are singletons. The sequence derives from a man between 18 and 35 years old with type 1 diabetes. Sequencing was carried out using central memory CD4+ T cells from blood. This chain connects TRBV11-1 to TRBJ2-3, with 11 positions matching TRBD2. The CDR3 here is CASSPSGRWDTQYF. The CDR3 bases are TGTGCCAGCAGTCCTAGCGGGAGGTGGGATACGCAGTATTTT.